Below, 10 T cell receptor beta chains from the same sample are listed, as sequenced in a study of CD8 T cell repertoires and HIV-1 epitope variants. Their target antigens are unknown. Generated by immunoSEQ multiplex PCR, the TCRdb table keeps only in-frame clones and is missing some. Among a few thousand clones, roughly two thirds were seen once, and the ten largest hold about 46%. Specimen: cultured CD8+ T cells derived from PBMCs. These receptors all stem from a male donor with HIV.

This clone occurred a few times. The gene calls are TRBV4-1 and TRBJ2-3; 9 bases match TRBD1. This CDR3 comprises 18 residues. The ends lost 4 bases at V and 3 bases at J; junction bases unmatched: 14. The V gene's germline CDR1 is MGHRA and CDR2 YSYEKL. The CDR3 here is CASSPPPPPGQGTDTQYF. The CDR3 DNA is TGCGCCAGCAGCCCACCCCCTCCCCCGGGACAGGGTACAGATACGCAGTATTTT.

This chain uses TRBV13 with TRBJ2-3; 9 bases line up with TRBD1. CDR1 and CDR2 (germline): PRHDT, FYEKMQ (reference sequence). This CDR3 is 15 amino acids long. V gave up 2 bases and J gave up 2 bases; unmatched junction bases: 2. The CDR3 here is CASSLRDRATDTQYF. Here the CDR3 DNA reads TGTGCCAGCAGCTTAAGGGACAGGGCCACAGATACGCAGTATTTT. The whole variable domain, remainder taken from reference TRBV13 and TRBJ2-3, is AAGVIQSPRHLIKEKRETATLKCYPIPRHDTVYWYQQGPGQDPQFLISFYEKMQSDKGSIPDRFSAQQFSDYHSELNMSSLELGDSALYFCASSLRDRATDTQYFGPGTRLTVL.

The rearrangement links TRBV10-2 to TRBJ2-1; 9 nucleotides agree with TRBD2. V was clipped by 3 bases and J by 9 bases; unmatched bases: 9. The CDR3 has 15 amino acids. The germline gives CDR1 WSHSY, CDR2 SAAADI. The CDR3 DNA reads as TGCGCCAGCAGTGATTCGAGCGGGGGGCAAGGTGAGCAGTTCTTC. It yields the protein CASSDSSGGQGEQFF.

This clone occurred once. J is TRBJ1-6 and V is TRBV28; a possible D gene is TRBD1 (6 bases). CDR3 length equals 18 residues. CDR1 and CDR2 from the germline V gene are MDHEN and SYDVKM. V was cut by 2 bases and J by 7 bases, with 21 bases left in between. Here the CDR3 DNA reads TGTGCCAGCAGTTTAATCCCCATCCACGATAGGGGGAATTCACCCCTCCACTTT. It translates to CASSLIPIHDRGNSPLHF.

In this sample, this clone turned up once. DNA of the CDR3: TGTGCCACCAGGACGGGACTGCGGAATGAGCAGTTCTTC. Translating it yields CATRTGLRNEQFF. The V call is TRBV15, the J call TRBJ2-1, with D possibly matching TRBD2 (6 bases). CDR1 is LNHNV and CDR2 is YYDKDF in the germline V gene (reference sequence). The CDR3 sequence is 13 residues long. The germline V and J ends were trimmed by 6 bases and 7 bases, with 13 bases remaining between them.

This clone was detected only a few times. The chain has TRBV28 and TRBJ2-7; maybe TRBD2 (5 bases). Trimming pared 2 bases from V and 0 bases from J, leaving 8 bases between. This CDR3 is built from 14 residues. From germline, CDR1 is MDHEN and CDR2 SYDVKM. The CDR3, as DNA: TGTGCCAGCAGTTTAATAGCGAGCTCCTACGAGCAGTACTTC. It codes for CASSLIASSYEQYF. Complete variable domain (other parts from reference TRBV28 and TRBJ2-7): DVKVTQSSRYLVKRTGEKVFLECVQDMDHENMFWYRQDPGLGLRLIYFSYDVKMKEKGDIPEGYSVSREKKERFSLILESASTNQTSMYLCASSLIASSYEQYFGPGTRLTVT.

V is TRBV7-9 and J is TRBJ1-1; 9 nucleotides agree with TRBD1. Unmatched junction bases numbered 2, after V lost 6 bases and J lost 0 bases. In germline, CDR1 is SEHNR, CDR2 FQNEAQ (reference sequence). This CDR3 is built from 14 residues. The CDR3 here is CASRGDRVNTEAFF. The CDR3 DNA reads as TGTGCCAGCAGGGGGGACAGGGTGAACACTGAAGCTTTCTTT.

The rearrangement joins TRBV6-5 to TRBJ2-3, with TRBD2 as a possible D gene (5 bases). The CDR3 is 16 residues long. The V gene lost 0 bases and the J gene lost 3 bases, with 13 bases spanning the gap. Germline lookup yields CDR1 MNHEY and CDR2 SVGAGI. CDR3 bases: TGTGCCAGCAGTTACTCGCCGGGAATAGGGACAGATACGCAGTATTTT. Translation gives CASSYSPGIGTDTQYF.

This clone has more than one count but fewer than ten. V gene TRBV2 combines with J gene TRBJ1-5; 7 nucleotides agree with TRBD1. The CDR3 extends over 15 amino acids. Germline CDR1 is SNHLY and CDR2 is FYNNEI. Germline trimming cut 7 bases from V and 0 bases from J; bases unmatched to any gene: 6. CDR3 region: CASTRTGDSNQPQHF. DNA for the CDR3: TGTGCCAGCACCAGGACAGGAGATAGCAATCAGCCCCAGCATTTT.

This clone turned up a few times. The chain is built from TRBV9 and TRBJ2-2; TRBD2 aligns across 7 bases. The CDR3 length is 16 residues. The germline V gene encodes CDR1 SGDLS and CDR2 YYNGEE. V lost 2 bases and J lost 2; bases outside the gene matches: 6. CDR3 region: CASSVQRGLNTGELFF. The CDR3, as DNA: TGTGCCAGCAGCGTCCAGCGGGGCCTAAACACCGGGGAGCTGTTTTTT.